This T cell receptor (beta chain) originates from a study of immune evolution from preneoplasia to lung adenocarcinoma. Whole-study findings and limits: Clonality was highest in normal lung, lower in later-stage lesions apparently. From normal lung to invasive adenocarcinoma, top clone frequencies appeared to decrease.

A word on this clone: The antigen remains undetermined.

Assay: immunoSEQ multiplex PCR; the TCRdb copy retains only in-frame clones and omits some. The table shows approximately 5,700 clones, with 60% to 80% occurring only once. Resections took place in Japan or China from about 2014 to 2018. H&E slides confirmed each diagnosis, reviewed by two pathologists independently. The CDR3 has 17 amino acids. The germline V gene has CDR1 SGHRS and CDR2 YFSETQ. Between the trimmed V and J ends, which lost 0 bases and 3 bases, there was a span of 18 bases. The chain joins TRBV5-1 to TRBJ2-5, with D perhaps assigned TRBD1 or TRBD2 (6 bases each). Sequenced input: FFPE adjacent normal lung tissue. The sequence was obtained from an older person with lung adenocarcinoma. The CDR3 loop is CASSLGPGGKDKETQYF. CDR3 DNA sequence: TGCGCCAGCAGCTTGGGACCCGGGGGCAAGGATAAAGAGACCCAGTACTTC.